This T cell receptor beta chain is from a study of shared clonotypes between healthy human individuals. Study as a whole: Three plates were used per donor for CD4 naive, three for CD4 memory, two for CD8 naive and one for CD8 memory.

The assay was immunoSEQ multiplex PCR, and TCRdb's table has in-frame clones only and misses some. The table includes 2 million or so clones, 85% to 95% detected once. CDR3 length: 16 residues. CDR1 SGHVS and CDR2 FQNEAQ come from the germline V gene. Deletions cut 5 bases from V and 4 bases from J, with 19 bases between. Naive CD8 populations comprised CD45RO-negative cells positively selected for CCR7, excluding terminally differentiated effector memory CD45RA+ cells. Healthy HIV-negative adults with no recent acute infections or vaccinations were recruited as donors. This TCR came from a man between 18 and 35 years old in good health. The chain joins TRBV7-8 to TRBJ2-3; tentatively, D is TRBD1 or TRBD2 (6 bases each). The material sequenced was naive CD8+ T cells sorted from blood. The CDR3 region is CASSQTDSRGADTQYF. In DNA form, the CDR3 reads TGTGCCAGCAGCCAAACGGACTCAAGGGGGGCAGATACGCAGTATTTT.